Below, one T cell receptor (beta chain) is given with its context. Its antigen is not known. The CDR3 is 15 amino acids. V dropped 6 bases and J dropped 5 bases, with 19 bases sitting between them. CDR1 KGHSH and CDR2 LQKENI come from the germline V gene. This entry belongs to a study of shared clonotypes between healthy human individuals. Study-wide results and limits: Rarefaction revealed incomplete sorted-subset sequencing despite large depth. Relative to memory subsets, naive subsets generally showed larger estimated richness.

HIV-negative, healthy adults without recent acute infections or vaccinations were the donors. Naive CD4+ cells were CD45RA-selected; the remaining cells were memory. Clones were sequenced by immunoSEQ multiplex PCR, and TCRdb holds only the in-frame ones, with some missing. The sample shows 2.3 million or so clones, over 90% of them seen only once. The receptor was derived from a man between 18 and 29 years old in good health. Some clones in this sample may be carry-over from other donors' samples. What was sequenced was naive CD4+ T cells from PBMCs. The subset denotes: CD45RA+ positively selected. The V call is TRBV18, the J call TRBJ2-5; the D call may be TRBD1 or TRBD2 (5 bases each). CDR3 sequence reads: CASSSAVGTRETQYF. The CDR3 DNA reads TGTGCCAGCTCGTCGGCAGTGGGGACGAGGGAGACCCAGTACTTC. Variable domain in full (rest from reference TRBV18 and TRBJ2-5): NAGVMQNPRHLVRRRGQEARLRCSPMKGHSHVYWYRQLPEEGLKFMVYLQKENIIDESGMPKERFSAEFPKEGPSILRIQQVVRGDSAAYFCASSSAVGTRETQYFGPGTRLLVL.